A single TCR beta chain is shown here with its context. Its specificity is not known. The CDR3 is made up of 18 amino acids. CDR1 and CDR2 from the germline V gene are SGHAT and FQNNGV. The trim removed 3 bases at V and 4 bases at J, leaving 13 bases unmatched. This entry belongs to a study of cytomegalovirus exposure and HLA in healthy donors. About the research overall: The roughly 120 million unique TCR beta sequences, from 150 million to 200 million T cells, were found by an earlier analysis.

Findings of the study overall: Reportedly, cytomegalovirus status was diagnosed with high sensitivity and specificity. In vitro, three CMV-associated chains proved specific for CMV antigens.

13 Jbeta primers and 60 Vbeta primers were used for the PCR. TCRdb keeps only in-frame clones here, not all; method: immunoSEQ multiplex PCR. This table holds 120,000 or so clones, around 75% found once. Each of the donors was a healthy bone marrow donor. The rearrangement uses TRBV11-2 and TRBJ2-2; TRBD2 matches 8 bases. This receptor was obtained from a woman in her fifties or sixties in good health and CMV-seronegative. Sequencing was performed on PBMCs. The CDR3 region has the DNA TGTGCCAGCAGCTTCTTTGGGCGTTCGGGACTAGTCACCGGGGAGCTGTTTTTT. It yields the protein CASSFFGRSGLVTGELFF.